This T cell receptor beta chain was captured in a study of T-cell memory formation after mild COVID-19. Study-wide results and caveats: CM and EM subsets held most contracting CD4+ clones; EMRA held CD8+ ones. Clones contracting day 15 to 85 were balanced CD4/CD8; later expanders leaned CD4+. Some responding clones appeared in pre-infection memory, suggesting cross-reactive memory joined.

As for this clonotype: Its specificity is not known.

Trimming shortened V by 7 bases and J by 4 bases, and 12 bases separated the two germline ends. This CDR3 is built from 12 residues. Per germline, CDR1 SQVTM and CDR2 ANQGSEA. Using constant-segment primers, 5'RACE produced TCR alpha and TCR beta cDNA libraries carrying sample barcodes and UMIs. TCRdb fed the 5' RACE reads into MiXCR, producing one record per CDR3 protein. The sample includes approximately 230,000 distinct CDR3 sequences, about 16% seen only once; the top ten take about 4%. The chain carries TRBV29-1 and TRBJ2-3; D uncertain. Sequencing input: PBMCs or a T cell subset sorted from them (not recorded which). The clonotype originates from a young man who had mild COVID-19 (a few samples of this study predate the infection). Cell type and time point are not known. The DNA of the CDR3 is TGCAGCGGGGGAAAGTTGTCAGATACGCAGTATTTT. Protein: CSGGKLSDTQYF.